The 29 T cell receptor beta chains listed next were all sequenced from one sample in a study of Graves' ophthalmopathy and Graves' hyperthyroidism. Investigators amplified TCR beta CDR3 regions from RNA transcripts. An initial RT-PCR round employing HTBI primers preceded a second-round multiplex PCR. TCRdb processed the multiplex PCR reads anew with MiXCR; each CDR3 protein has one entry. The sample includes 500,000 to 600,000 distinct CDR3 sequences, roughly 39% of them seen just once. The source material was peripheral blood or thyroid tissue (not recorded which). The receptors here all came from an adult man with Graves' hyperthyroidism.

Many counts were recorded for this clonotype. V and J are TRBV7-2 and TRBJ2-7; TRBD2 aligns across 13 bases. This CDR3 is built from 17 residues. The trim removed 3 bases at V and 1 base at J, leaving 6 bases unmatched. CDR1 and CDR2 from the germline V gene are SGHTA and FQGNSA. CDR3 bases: TGTGCCAGCAGCTTGATGACTAGCGGGAGGATTTCCTACGAGCAGTACTTC. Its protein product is CASSLMTSGRISYEQYF.

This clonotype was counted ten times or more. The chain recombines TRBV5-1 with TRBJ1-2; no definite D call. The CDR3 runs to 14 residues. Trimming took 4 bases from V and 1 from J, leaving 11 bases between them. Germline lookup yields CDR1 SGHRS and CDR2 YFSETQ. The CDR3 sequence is CASSLDPFNYGYTF. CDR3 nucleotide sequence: TGCGCCAGCAGCCTGGACCCATTTAACTATGGCTACACCTTC. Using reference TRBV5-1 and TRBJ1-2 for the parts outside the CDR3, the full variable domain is KAGVTQTPRYLIKTRGQQVTLSCSPISGHRSVSWYQQTPGQGLQFLFEYFSETQRNKGNFPGRFSGRQFSNSRSEMNVSTLELGDSALYLCASSLDPFNYGYTFGSGTRLTVV.

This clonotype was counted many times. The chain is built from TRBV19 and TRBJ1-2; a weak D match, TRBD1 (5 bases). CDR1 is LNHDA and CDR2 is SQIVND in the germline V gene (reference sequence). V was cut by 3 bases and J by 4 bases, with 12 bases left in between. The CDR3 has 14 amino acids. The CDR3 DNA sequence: TGTGCCAGTAGTATTTTGCAGGGAAGCTATGGCTACACCTTC. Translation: CASSILQGSYGYTF.

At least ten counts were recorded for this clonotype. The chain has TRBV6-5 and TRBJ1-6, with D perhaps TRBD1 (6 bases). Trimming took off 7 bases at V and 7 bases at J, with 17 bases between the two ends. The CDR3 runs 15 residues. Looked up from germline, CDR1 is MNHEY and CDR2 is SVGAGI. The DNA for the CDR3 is TGTGCCAGCACCATAACACAGGGTAGAAATTCACCCCTCCACTTT. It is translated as CASTITQGRNSPLHF.

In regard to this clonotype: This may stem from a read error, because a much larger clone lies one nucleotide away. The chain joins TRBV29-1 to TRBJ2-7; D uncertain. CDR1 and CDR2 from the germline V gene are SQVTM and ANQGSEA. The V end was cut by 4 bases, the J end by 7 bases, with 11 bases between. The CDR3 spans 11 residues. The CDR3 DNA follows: TGCAGCGTTGTTTTGGGAAATGAGCAGTACTTC. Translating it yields CSVVLGNEQYF.

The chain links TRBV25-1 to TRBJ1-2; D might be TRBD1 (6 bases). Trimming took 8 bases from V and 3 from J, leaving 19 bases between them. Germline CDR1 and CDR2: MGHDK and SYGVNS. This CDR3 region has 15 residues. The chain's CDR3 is CASRGGFIEDYGYTF. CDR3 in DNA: TGTGCCAGCCGAGGGGGTTTTATTGAGGACTATGGCTACACCTTC.

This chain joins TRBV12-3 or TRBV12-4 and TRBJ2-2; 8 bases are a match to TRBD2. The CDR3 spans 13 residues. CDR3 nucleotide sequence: TGTGCTAGTGGCCGGGAGGGGGTCGGGGAGCTGTTTTTT. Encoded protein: CASGREGVGELFF.

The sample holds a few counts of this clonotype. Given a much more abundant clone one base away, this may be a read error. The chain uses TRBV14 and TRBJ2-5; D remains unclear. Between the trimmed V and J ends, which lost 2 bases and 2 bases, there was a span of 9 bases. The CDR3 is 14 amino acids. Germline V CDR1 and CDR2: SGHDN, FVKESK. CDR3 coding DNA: TGTGCCAGCAGCCAAAAGACAAAGCAAGAGACCCAGTACTTC. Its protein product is CASSQKTKQETQYF.

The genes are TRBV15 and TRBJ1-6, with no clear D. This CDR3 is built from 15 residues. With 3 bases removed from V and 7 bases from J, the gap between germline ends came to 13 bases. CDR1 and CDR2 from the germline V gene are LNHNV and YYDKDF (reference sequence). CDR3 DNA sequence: TGTGCCACCAGCAGTTCCCCCGGACGAAATTCACCCCTCCACTTT. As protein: CATSSSPGRNSPLHF. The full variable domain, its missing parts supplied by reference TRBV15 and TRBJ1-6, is DAMVIQNPRYQVTQFGKPVTLSCSQTLNHNVMYWYQQKSSQAPKLLFHYYDKDFNNEADTPDNFQSRRPNTSFCFLDIRSPGLGDTAMYLCATSSSPGRNSPLHFGNGTRLTVT.

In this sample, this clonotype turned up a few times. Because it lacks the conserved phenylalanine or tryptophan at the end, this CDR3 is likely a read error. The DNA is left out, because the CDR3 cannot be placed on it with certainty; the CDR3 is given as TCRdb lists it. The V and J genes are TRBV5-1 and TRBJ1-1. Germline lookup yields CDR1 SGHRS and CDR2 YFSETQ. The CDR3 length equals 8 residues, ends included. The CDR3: CASSLAGY.

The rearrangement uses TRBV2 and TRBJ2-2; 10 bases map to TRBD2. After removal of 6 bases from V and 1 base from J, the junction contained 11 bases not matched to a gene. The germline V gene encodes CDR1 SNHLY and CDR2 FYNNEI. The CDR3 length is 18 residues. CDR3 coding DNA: TGTGCCAGCAGAACAGGGGGACCTAGCGGGAGGAACACCGGGGAGCTGTTTTTT. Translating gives CASRTGGPSGRNTGELFF.

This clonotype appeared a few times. CDR3 in amino acids: CASSQDRVSQETQYF. For the CDR3, the DNA is TGTGCCAGCAGCCAAGATCGTGTATCTCAAGAGACCCAGTACTTC. The V and J genes are TRBV14 and TRBJ2-5; D remains unclear. Per germline, CDR1 SGHDN and CDR2 FVKESK. CDR3 length: 15 residues. V was shortened by 0 bases and J by 2 bases, with 10 bases between the two germline ends.

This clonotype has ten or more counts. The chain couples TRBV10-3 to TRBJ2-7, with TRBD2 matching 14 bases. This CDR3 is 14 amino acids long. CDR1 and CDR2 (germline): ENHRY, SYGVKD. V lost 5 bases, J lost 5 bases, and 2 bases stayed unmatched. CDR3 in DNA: TGTGCCATCAGTAGGGGACTAGCGGGGGACGAGCAGTACTTC. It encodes CAISRGLAGDEQYF.

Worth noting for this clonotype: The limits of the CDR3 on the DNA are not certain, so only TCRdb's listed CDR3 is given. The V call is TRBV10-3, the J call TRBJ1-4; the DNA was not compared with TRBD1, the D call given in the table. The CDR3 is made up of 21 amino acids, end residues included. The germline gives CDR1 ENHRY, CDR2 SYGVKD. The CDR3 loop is CATLETGNEQFFGPTNEKLFF.

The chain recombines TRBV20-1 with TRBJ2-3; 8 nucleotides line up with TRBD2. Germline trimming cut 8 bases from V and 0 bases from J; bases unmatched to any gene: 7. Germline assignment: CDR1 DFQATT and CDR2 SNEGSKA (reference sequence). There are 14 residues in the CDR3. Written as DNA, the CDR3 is TGCAGTTATGGGGCTAGCGGGAGCACAGATACGCAGTATTTT. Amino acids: CSYGASGSTDTQYF.

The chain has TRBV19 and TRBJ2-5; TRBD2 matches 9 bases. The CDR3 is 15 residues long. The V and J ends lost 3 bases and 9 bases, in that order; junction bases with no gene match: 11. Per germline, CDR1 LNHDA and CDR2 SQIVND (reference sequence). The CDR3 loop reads CASSIGGREAVAQYF. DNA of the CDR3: TGTGCCAGTAGTATTGGCGGGAGGGAGGCTGTGGCCCAGTACTTC.

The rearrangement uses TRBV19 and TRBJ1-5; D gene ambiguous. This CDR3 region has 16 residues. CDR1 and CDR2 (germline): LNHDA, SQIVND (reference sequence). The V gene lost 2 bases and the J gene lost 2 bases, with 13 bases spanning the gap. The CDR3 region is CASSIFRGRGNQPQHF. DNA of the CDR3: TGTGCCAGTAGTATATTTCGGGGTCGGGGCAATCAGCCCCAGCATTTT.

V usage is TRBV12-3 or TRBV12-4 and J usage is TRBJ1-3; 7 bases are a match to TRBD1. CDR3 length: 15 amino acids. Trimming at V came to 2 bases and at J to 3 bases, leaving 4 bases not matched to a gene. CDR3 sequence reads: CASSLSGGFGNTIYF. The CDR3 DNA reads TGTGCCAGCAGTTTATCAGGGGGGTTTGGAAACACCATATATTTT.

This CDR3 is CSVNRETQYF. The CDR3 nucleotides are TGCAGCGTTAACCGGGAGACCCAGTACTTC. This sequence joins TRBV29-1 and TRBJ2-5, with D hard to call. The CDR3 is 10 residues long. V was clipped by 5 bases and J by 5 bases, with 6 bases between them. Germline CDR1 is SQVTM and CDR2 is ANQGSEA.

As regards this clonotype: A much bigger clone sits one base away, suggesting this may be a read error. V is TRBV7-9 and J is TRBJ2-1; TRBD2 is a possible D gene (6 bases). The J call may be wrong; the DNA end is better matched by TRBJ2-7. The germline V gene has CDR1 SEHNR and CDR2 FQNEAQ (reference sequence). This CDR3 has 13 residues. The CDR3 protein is CASSLARGNEQYF. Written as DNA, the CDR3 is TGTGCCAGCAGCTTAGCGCGGGGCAATGAGCAGTACTTC.

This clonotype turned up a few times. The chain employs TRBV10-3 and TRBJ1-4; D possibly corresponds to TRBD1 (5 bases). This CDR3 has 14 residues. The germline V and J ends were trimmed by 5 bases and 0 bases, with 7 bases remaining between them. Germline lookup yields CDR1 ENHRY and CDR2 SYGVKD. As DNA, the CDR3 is TGTGCCATCAGTTCAGGGCCAACTAATGAAAAACTGTTTTTT. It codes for CAISSGPTNEKLFF.

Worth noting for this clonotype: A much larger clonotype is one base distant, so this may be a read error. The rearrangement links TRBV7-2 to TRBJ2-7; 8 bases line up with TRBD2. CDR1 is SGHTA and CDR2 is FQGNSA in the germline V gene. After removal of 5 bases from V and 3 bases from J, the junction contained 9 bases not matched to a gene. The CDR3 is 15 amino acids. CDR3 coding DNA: TGTGCCAGCAGCCGGATTGACGGGGGGGACTACGAGCAGTACTTC. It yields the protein CASSRIDGGDYEQYF. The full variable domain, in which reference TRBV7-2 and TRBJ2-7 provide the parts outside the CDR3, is GAGVSQSPSNKVTEKGKDVELRCDPISGHTALYWYRQSLGQGLEFLIYFQGNSAPDKSGLPSDRFSAERTGGSVSTLTIQRTQQEDSAVYLCASSRIDGGDYEQYFGPGTRLTVT.

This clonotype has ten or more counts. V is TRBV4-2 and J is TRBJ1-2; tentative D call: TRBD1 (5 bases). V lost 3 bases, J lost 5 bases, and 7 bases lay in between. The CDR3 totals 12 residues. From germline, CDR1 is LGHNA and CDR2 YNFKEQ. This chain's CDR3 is CASSHRQYGYTF. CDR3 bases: TGTGCCAGCAGCCACCGACAGTATGGCTACACCTTC.

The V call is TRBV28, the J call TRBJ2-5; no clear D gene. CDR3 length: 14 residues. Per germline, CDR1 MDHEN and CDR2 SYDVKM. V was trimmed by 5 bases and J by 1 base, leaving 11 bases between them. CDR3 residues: CASSVPGPQETQYF. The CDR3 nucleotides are TGTGCCAGCAGTGTACCGGGTCCCCAAGAGACCCAGTACTTC.

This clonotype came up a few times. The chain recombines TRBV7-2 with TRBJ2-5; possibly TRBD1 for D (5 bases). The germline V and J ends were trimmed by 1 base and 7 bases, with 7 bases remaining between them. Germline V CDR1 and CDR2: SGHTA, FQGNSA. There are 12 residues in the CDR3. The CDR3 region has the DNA TGTGCCAGCAGCTTAGGGGGCAGGACCCAGTACTTC. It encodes CASSLGGRTQYF.

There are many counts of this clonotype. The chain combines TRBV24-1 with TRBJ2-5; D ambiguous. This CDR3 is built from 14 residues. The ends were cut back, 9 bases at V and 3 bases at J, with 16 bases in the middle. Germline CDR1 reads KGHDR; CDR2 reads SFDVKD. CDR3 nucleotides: TGTGCCACCGGAGATATCTGTGTGAAAGAGACCCAGTACTTC. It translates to CATGDICVKETQYF.

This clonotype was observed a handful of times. The CDR3 here is CASSLMVNNEQFF. CDR3 sequence (DNA): TGTGCCAGCAGCTTAATGGTTAACAATGAGCAGTTCTTC. The chain has TRBV7-3 and TRBJ2-1, with D uncertain. The CDR3 consists of 13 residues. V lost 1 base and J 5 bases, leaving 6 bases between the germline ends. Germline-derived CDR1 and CDR2 are SGHTA and FQGTGA. Full variable domain (missing parts from reference TRBV7-3 and TRBJ2-1): GAGVSQTPSNKVTEKGKYVELRCDPISGHTALYWYRQSLGQGPEFLIYFQGTGAADDSGLPNDRFFAVRPEGSVSTLKIQRTERGDSAVYLCASSLMVNNEQFFGPGTRLTVL.

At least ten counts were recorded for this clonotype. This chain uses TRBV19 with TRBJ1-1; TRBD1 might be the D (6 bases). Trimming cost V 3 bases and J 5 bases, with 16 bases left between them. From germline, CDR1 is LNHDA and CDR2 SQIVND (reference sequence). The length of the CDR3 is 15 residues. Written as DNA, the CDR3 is TGTGCCAGTAGTATGGGGGCCTACGGGGTGACTGAAGCTTTCTTT. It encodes CASSMGAYGVTEAFF.

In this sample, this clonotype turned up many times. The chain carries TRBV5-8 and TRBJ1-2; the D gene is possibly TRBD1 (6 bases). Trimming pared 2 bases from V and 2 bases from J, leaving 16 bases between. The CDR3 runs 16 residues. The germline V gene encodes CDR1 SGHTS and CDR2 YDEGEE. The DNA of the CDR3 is TGTGCCAGCAGCTTAGTGGGCAGGGGCTTAAACTATGGCTACACCTTC. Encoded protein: CASSLVGRGLNYGYTF.